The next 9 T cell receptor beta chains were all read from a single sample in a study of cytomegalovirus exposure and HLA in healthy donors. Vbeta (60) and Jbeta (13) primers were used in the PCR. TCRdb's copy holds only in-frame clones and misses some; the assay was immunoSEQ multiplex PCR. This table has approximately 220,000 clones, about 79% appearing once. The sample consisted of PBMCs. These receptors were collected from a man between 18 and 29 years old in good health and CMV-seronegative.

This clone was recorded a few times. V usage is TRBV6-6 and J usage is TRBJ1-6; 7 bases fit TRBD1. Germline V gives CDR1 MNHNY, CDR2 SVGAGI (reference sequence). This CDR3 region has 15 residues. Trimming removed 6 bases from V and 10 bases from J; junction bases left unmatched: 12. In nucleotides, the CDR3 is TGTGCCAGCAGATCCCGACAGGGCCCGCAATCACCCCTCCACTTT. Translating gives CASRSRQGPQSPLHF.

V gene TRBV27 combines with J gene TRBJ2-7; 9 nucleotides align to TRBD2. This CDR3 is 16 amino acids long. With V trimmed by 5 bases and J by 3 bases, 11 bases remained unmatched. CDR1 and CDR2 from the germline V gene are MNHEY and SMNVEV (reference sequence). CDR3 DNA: TGTGCCAGCAGTCGTCGGGGTAGCGGGAGTATCTACGAGCAGTACTTC. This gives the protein CASSRRGSGSIYEQYF.

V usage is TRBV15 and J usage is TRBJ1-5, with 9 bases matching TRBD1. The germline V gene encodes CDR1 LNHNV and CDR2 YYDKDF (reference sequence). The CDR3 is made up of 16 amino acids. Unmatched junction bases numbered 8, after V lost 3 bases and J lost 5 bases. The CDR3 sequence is CATSRFRDRVYQPQHF. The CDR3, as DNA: TGTGCCACCAGCAGGTTCCGGGACAGGGTATATCAGCCCCAGCATTTT.

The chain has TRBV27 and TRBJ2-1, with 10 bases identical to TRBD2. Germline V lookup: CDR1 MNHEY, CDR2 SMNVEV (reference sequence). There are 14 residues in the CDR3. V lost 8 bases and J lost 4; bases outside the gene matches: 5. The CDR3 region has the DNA TGTGCCAGCGGGGAGCGGGGGGGGTACAATGAGCAGTTCTTC. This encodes CASGERGGYNEQFF.

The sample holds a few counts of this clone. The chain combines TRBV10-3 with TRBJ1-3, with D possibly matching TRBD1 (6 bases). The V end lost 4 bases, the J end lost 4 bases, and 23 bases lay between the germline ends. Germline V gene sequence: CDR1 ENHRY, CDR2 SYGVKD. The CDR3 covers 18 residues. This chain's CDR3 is CAISASGTGNRGGNTIYF. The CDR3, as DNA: TGTGCCATCAGTGCATCTGGCACAGGGAATCGCGGGGGAAACACCATATATTTT.

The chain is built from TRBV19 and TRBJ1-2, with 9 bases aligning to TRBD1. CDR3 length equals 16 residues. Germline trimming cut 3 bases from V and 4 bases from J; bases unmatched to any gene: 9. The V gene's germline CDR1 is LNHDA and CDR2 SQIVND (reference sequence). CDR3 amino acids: CASSISPTGGFYGYTF. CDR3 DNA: TGTGCCAGTAGTATTAGCCCGACAGGGGGGTTCTATGGCTACACCTTC. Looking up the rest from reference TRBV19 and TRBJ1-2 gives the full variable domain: DGGITQSPKYLFRKEGQNVTLSCEQNLNHDAMYWYRQDPGQGLRLIYYSQIVNDFQKGDIAEGYSVSREKKESFPLTVTSAQKNPTAFYLCASSISPTGGFYGYTFGSGTRLTVV.

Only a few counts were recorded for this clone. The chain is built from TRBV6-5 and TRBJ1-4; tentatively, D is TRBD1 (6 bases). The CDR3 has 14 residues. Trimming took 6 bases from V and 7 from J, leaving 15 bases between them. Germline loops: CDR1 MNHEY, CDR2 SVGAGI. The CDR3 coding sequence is TGTGCCAGCAGCCACCCGGACAGTTTTGAAAAACTGTTTTTT. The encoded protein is CASSHPDSFEKLFF.

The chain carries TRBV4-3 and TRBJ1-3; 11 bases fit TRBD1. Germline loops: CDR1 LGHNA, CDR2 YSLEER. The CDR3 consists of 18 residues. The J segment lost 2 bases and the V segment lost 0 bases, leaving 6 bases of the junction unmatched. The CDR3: CASSQEGTGGFAGNTIYF. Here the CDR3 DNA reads TGCGCCAGCAGCCAAGAGGGGACAGGGGGTTTTGCTGGAAACACCATATATTTT.

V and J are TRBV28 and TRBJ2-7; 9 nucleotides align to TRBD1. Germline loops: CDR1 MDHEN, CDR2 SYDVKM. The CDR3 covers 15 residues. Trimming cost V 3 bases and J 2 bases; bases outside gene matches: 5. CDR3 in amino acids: CASSLGTGSPYEQYF. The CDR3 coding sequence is TGTGCCAGCAGTTTGGGGACAGGGTCCCCCTACGAGCAGTACTTC.